Reported below is one T cell receptor (beta chain). Authors' processing steps: Reference gene primers were amplified, and this amplification served to estimate nucleated cell counts. Using immunoSEQ multiplex PCR, the repertoire was profiled, and TCRdb retains in-frame clones only, with some absent. That table supplies the V and J calls and clone size; D and trimming were determined from the DNA. The repertoire holds roughly 220,000 clones, with around nine tenths as singletons. The sample originates from a study of blood T cell repertoires in COVID-19. At the level of the study: Collection of acute and convalescent COVID-19 samples took place in the United States, Italy and Spain. Sources were T cells, B-cell-depleted T cells, or PBMCs; the material itself was cDNA or gDNA.

Germline CDR1 reads SGHKS; CDR2 reads YYEKEE (reference sequence). V was clipped by 1 base and J by 5 bases, with 12 bases between them. The CDR3 covers 14 residues. The genes are TRBV5-5 and TRBJ1-1; TRBD1 might be the D (6 bases). This clonotype was sampled from a woman between 45 and 60 years old with acute COVID-19. The material sequenced was PBMCs or T cells enriched from blood (not recorded which). CDR3 residues: CASSLLQGGTEAFF. CDR3 DNA: TGTGCCAGCAGCTTGTTACAGGGAGGGACTGAAGCTTTCTTT.